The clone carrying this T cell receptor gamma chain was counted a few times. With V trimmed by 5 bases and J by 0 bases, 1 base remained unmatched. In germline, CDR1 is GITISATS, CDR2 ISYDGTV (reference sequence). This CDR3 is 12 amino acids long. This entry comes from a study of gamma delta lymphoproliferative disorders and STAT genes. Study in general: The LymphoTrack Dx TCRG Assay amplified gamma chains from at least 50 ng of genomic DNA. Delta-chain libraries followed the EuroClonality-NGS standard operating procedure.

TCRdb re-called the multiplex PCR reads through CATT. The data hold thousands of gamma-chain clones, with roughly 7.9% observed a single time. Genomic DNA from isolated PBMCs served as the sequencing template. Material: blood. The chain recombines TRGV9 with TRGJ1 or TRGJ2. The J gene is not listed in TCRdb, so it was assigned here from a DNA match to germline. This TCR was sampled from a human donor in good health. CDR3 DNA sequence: TGTGCCTTGTGGGCGAATTATTATAAGAAACTCTTT. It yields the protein CALWANYYKKLF.